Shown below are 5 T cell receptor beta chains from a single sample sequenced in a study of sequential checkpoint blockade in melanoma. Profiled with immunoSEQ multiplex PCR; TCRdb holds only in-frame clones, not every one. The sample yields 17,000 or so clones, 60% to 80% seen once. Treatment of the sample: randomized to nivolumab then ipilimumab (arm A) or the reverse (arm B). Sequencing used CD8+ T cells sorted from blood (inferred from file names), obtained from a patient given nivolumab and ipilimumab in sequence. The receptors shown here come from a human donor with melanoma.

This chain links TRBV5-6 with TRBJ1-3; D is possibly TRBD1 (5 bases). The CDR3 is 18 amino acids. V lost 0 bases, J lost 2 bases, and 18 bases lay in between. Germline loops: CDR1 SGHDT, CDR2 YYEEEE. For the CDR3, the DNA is TGTGCCAGCAGCTTGGAGTGGGGGGGAACTTATACTGGAAACACCATATATTTT. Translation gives CASSLEWGGTYTGNTIYF. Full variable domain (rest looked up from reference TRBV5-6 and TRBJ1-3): DAGVTQSPTHLIKTRGQQVTLRCSPKSGHDTVSWYQQALGQGPQFIFQYYEEEERQRGNFPDRFSGHQFPNYSSELNVNALLLGDSALYLCASSLEWGGTYTGNTIYFGEGSWLTVV.

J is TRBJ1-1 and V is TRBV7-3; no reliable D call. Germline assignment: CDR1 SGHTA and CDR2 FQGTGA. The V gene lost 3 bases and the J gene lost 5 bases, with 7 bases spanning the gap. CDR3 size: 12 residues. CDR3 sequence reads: CASSFIGTEAFF. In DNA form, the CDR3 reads TGTGCCAGCAGCTTCATCGGGACTGAAGCTTTCTTT.

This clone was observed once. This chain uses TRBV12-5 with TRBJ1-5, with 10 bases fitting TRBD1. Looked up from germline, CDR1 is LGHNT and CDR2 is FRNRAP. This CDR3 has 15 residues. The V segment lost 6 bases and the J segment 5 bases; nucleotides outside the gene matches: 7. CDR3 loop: CASGKDRGIHQPQHF. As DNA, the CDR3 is TGTGCTAGTGGAAAGGACAGGGGGATTCATCAGCCCCAGCATTTT.

DNA for the CDR3: TGTGCCAGCAGGCCCATGACAGGGGATTCACCCCTCCACTTT. Its protein is CASRPMTGDSPLHF. This chain links TRBV5-6 with TRBJ1-6; 8 positions match TRBD1. The CDR3 loop spans 14 amino acids. CDR1 is SGHDT, CDR2 YYEEEE, per germline. V shed 5 bases and J 8 bases; nucleotides not matched to a gene: 6.

This CDR3 is CASSPLSGRPYNEQFF. CDR3 DNA: TGTGCCAGCAGTCCCCTCTCAGGGAGGCCCTACAATGAGCAGTTCTTC. The rearrangement joins TRBV27 to TRBJ2-1; D is perhaps TRBD2 (6 bases). The CDR3 runs 16 residues. Trimming took 5 bases from V and 2 from J, leaving 16 bases between them. In germline, CDR1 is MNHEY, CDR2 SMNVEV (reference sequence).